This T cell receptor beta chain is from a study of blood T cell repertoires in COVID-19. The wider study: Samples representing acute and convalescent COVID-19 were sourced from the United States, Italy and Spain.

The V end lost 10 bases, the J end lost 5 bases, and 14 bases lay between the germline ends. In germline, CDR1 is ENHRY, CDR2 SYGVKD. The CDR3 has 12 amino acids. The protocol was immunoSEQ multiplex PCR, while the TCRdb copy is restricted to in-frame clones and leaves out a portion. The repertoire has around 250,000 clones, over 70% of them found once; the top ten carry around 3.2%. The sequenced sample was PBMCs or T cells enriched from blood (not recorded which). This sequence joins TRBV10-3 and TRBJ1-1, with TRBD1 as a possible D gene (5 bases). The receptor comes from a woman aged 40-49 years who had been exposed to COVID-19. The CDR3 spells CATRQSYTEAFF. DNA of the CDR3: TGTGCCACACGACAGTCTTATACTGAAGCTTTCTTT.